This TCR beta chain emerged from a study of a mutant IDH1 vaccine in newly diagnosed glioma. Turning to the study itself: With temozolomide cycles, or 4-6 weeks after radiotherapy alone, vaccination was started. Patients arrived already treated with radiotherapy, temozolomide, or both, most having had both. It was at week 35 that visit V12 occurred, and at week 47 that visit V13 did.

CDR1 and CDR2 (germline): PRHDT, FYEKMQ (reference sequence). The J segment lost 3 bases and the V segment lost 1 base, leaving 6 bases of the junction unmatched. This CDR3 contains 16 residues. This clone was counted ten times or more. The antigen is not known. The protocol was immunoSEQ multiplex PCR, while the TCRdb copy is restricted to in-frame clones and leaves out a portion. The table has 60,000 to 65,000 clones, about 85% seen once. Specified time point: week 35, safety follow-up. The study gave 300 ug of mutant IDH1 20-mer peptide per vaccine dose, with topical imiquimod. This clonotype was sampled from a man younger than 40 with glioma. The rearrangement joins TRBV13 to TRBJ2-1; 7 bases align to TRBD1. The source material was PBMCs, sampled from a glioma patient whose treatment included an IDH1 peptide vaccine. CDR3 nucleotide sequence: TGTGCCAGCAGCTTAGAACGCCGGGACAGCTACAATGAGCAGTTCTTC. This gives the protein CASSLERRDSYNEQFF. Based on the CDR3 plus reference TRBV13 and TRBJ2-1, the full variable domain is AAGVIQSPRHLIKEKRETATLKCYPIPRHDTVYWYQQGPGQDPQFLISFYEKMQSDKGSIPDRFSAQQFSDYHSELNMSSLELGDSALYFCASSLERRDSYNEQFFGPGTRLTVL.